Sequencing of this T cell receptor beta chain was carried out in a study of blood T cell repertoires in COVID-19. For the study at large: The analysed material was cDNA or gDNA that came from T cells, B-cell-depleted T cells, or PBMCs.

The authors' processing: Reference gene primer amplification gave nucleated cell count estimates. The protocol was immunoSEQ multiplex PCR, while the TCRdb copy is restricted to in-frame clones and leaves out a portion. That table gives V, J and clone size, and the DNA gave D and trimming. The sample records roughly 170,000 clones, 86% being singletons. This CDR3 comprises 16 residues. Trimming left V 4 bases short and J 5 bases short, with 17 bases between. Germline V gene sequence: CDR1 PRHDT, CDR2 FYEKMQ (reference sequence). This receptor was taken from a man between 65 and 85 years old with active or convalescent COVID-19. Sample: peripheral blood. This chain uses TRBV13 with TRBJ2-2, with a possible D match to TRBD2 (6 bases). For the CDR3, the DNA is TGTGCCAGCAGCTCCTCGGGCGGGGTTAGGACCGGGGAGCTGTTTTTT. It specifies CASSSSGGVRTGELFF. The entire variable domain, with the rest obtained from reference TRBV13 and TRBJ2-2, is as follows: AAGVIQSPRHLIKEKRETATLKCYPIPRHDTVYWYQQGPGQDPQFLISFYEKMQSDKGSIPDRFSAQQFSDYHSELNMSSLELGDSALYFCASSSSGGVRTGELFFGEGSRLTVL.